The 27 T cell receptor beta chains listed next were all sequenced from one sample in a study of blood T cell repertoires in COVID-19. The method was immunoSEQ multiplex PCR; TCRdb's version includes in-frame clones alone and lacks a portion of them. The sample has a few hundred thousand clones; approximately 89% are singletons. Specimen: PBMCs or T cells enriched from blood (not recorded which). The receptors derive from a young man who had recovered from COVID-19.

J is TRBJ1-3 and V is TRBV7-6; 7 positions agree with TRBD1. The germline CDR1 and CDR2 sequences are SGHVS and FNYEAQ. V gave up 5 bases and J gave up 0 bases; unmatched junction bases: 10. The CDR3 runs 17 residues. DNA of the CDR3: TGTGCCAGCAGCCCCTGGACAGGCCTAAGCTCTGGAAACACCATATATTTT. This encodes CASSPWTGLSSGNTIYF.

The V and J genes are TRBV6-5 and TRBJ1-1; no definite D call. The V end lost 10 bases, the J end lost 0 bases, and 12 bases lay between the germline ends. Germline CDR1 reads MNHEY; CDR2 reads SVGAGI. CDR3 size: 13 residues. The CDR3 region is CATGLGMNTEAFF. The CDR3 DNA is TGTGCCACCGGACTGGGCATGAACACTGAAGCTTTCTTT.

A word on this clone: Other DNA sequences from this sample encode an identical CDR3 as well. This chain connects TRBV7-9 to TRBJ1-4; the D is unclear. V was trimmed by 5 bases and J by 8 bases, leaving 9 bases between them. Germline CDR1 reads SEHNR; CDR2 reads FQNEAQ (reference sequence). The CDR3 totals 12 residues. This CDR3 reads CASSLSGEKLFF. Written as DNA, the CDR3 is TGTGCCAGCAGCCTCTCCGGGGAAAAACTGTTTTTT.

The J gene is TRBJ2-3, the V gene TRBV5-1, with D possibly matching TRBD2 (6 bases). Trimming took 1 base from V and 0 from J, leaving 9 bases between them. The CDR3 is made up of 15 amino acids. The germline V gene has CDR1 SGHRS and CDR2 YFSETQ. CDR3 protein: CASSLLGTSTDTQYF. The CDR3 DNA reads as TGCGCCAGCAGCTTGCTAGGGACTAGCACAGATACGCAGTATTTT.

This clone has a handful of counts. This chain uses TRBV5-6 with TRBJ2-5; 7 nucleotides match TRBD2. The V segment lost 2 bases and the J segment 2 bases; nucleotides outside the gene matches: 6. This CDR3 comprises 15 residues. CDR1 SGHDT and CDR2 YYEEEE come from the germline V gene. As DNA, the CDR3 is TGTGCCAGCAGCTTACGGCTAGCGGTACAAGAGACCCAGTACTTC. Its protein is CASSLRLAVQETQYF.

J is TRBJ2-5 and V is TRBV7-9, with D tentatively TRBD2 (6 bases). In germline, CDR1 is SEHNR, CDR2 FQNEAQ (reference sequence). The CDR3 covers 15 residues. V dropped 5 bases and J dropped 1 base, with 14 bases sitting between them. DNA for the CDR3: TGTGCCAGCAGCCCTGGAGGGCAGCCCCAAGAGACCCAGTACTTC. This encodes CASSPGGQPQETQYF. Full variable domain (missing parts from reference TRBV7-9 and TRBJ2-5): DTGVSQNPRHKITKRGQNVTFRCDPISEHNRLYWYRQTLGQGPEFLTYFQNEAQLEKSRLLSDRFSAERPKGSFSTLEIQRTEQGDSAMYLCASSPGGQPQETQYFGPGTRLLVL.

As concerns this clone: The sample carries other DNA sequences with the same CDR3. The chain employs TRBV15 and TRBJ1-4; 7 nucleotides line up with TRBD1. J was trimmed by 5 bases and V by 1 base; bases with no gene match: 1. The V gene's germline CDR1 is LNHNV and CDR2 YYDKDF (reference sequence). The CDR3 length is 14 residues. CDR3 sequence: CATSRGQGNEKLFF. The CDR3 nucleotides are TGTGCCACCAGCAGAGGACAGGGAAATGAAAAACTGTTTTTT.

This chain links TRBV3-1 (or the pseudogene TRBV3-2) with TRBJ2-3; TRBD2 agrees at 12 bases. This CDR3 has 16 amino acids. CDR1 LGHDT and CDR2 YNNKEL come from the germline V gene (reference sequence). J gave up 2 bases and V 11 bases, and 11 bases lay outside the gene matches. The CDR3 protein is CAVASGGALYTDTQYF. The CDR3 DNA follows: TGTGCCGTTGCTAGCGGGGGGGCATTGTACACAGATACGCAGTATTTT.

With respect to this clone: The junction departs from the called germline gene at one end, perhaps through a read error. V is TRBV5-1 and J is TRBJ1-2, with D maybe TRBD1 (5 bases). The germline gives CDR1 SGHRS, CDR2 YFSETQ. This CDR3 region has 12 residues. The CDR3 loop reads CASSRDSLGPSF. CDR3 DNA sequence: TGCGCCAGCAGCCGAGACAGTTTAGGCCCTTCGTTC.

The gene calls are TRBV7-7 and TRBJ1-1; D remains ambiguous. Germline-derived CDR1 and CDR2 are SSHAT and FNYEAQ (reference sequence). V gave up 5 bases and J gave up 11 bases, with 27 bases separating them. The CDR3 sequence is 16 residues long. The DNA of the CDR3 is TGTGCCAGCAGCCGTATCCTGGGCCCAGCTCTTGATGATGCTTTCTTT. This translates into CASSRILGPALDDAFF.

The gene calls are TRBV7-9 and TRBJ1-1, with 8 bases matching TRBD1. CDR3 length: 15 residues. Unmatched junction bases numbered 6, after V lost 4 bases and J lost 2 bases. The germline V gene encodes CDR1 SEHNR and CDR2 FQNEAQ (reference sequence). CDR3 in DNA: TGTGCCAGCAGCTCTGGGGACAGGCCTAACACTGAAGCTTTCTTT. Its translation is CASSSGDRPNTEAFF.

The chain recombines TRBV9 with TRBJ1-2, with D maybe TRBD1 (5 bases). The CDR3 has 15 residues. V was cut by 4 bases and J by 2 bases, with 15 bases left in between. The germline gives CDR1 SGDLS, CDR2 YYNGEE. This CDR3 is CASSTQTQGNYGYTF. The DNA of the CDR3 is TGTGCCAGCAGCACCCAAACCCAGGGAAACTATGGCTACACCTTC.

The chain couples TRBV30 to TRBJ2-7, with TRBD1 matching over 9 bases. The CDR3 covers 12 residues. Trimming took 5 bases from V and 4 from J; bases not matched to a gene: 3. In germline, CDR1 is GTSNPN, CDR2 SVGIG (reference sequence). The CDR3 coding sequence is TGTGCCTGGGACAGGGGGAGGTACGAGCAGTACTTC. Amino acids: CAWDRGRYEQYF.

The chain links TRBV12-3 or TRBV12-4 to TRBJ2-7; 7 positions match TRBD1. Trimming took 6 bases from V and 5 from J; bases not matched to a gene: 7. The CDR3 contains 13 residues. Here the CDR3 DNA reads TGTGCCAGCAGCCAGACAGGGAACCACGAGCAGTACTTC. Encoded protein: CASSQTGNHEQYF.

CDR3 in amino acids: CAISERDTQYF. The CDR3 region has the DNA TGTGCCATCAGTGAGCGGGATACGCAGTATTTT. This chain links TRBV10-3 with TRBJ2-3; D is uncertain. Germline V gives CDR1 ENHRY, CDR2 SYGVKD. V was clipped by 2 bases and J by 6 bases, with 3 bases between them. There are 11 residues in the CDR3.

The V gene is TRBV5-4, the J gene TRBJ1-6, with a weak D call TRBD1 (5 bases). Trimming left V 4 bases short and J 13 bases short, with 12 bases between. CDR3 length: 12 amino acids. Germline-derived CDR1 and CDR2 are SGHNT and YYREEE (reference sequence). As DNA, the CDR3 is TGTGCCAGCAGCCTACAGGATCGGCCCCTCCACTTT. The encoded protein is CASSLQDRPLHF.

The chain links TRBV29-1 to TRBJ1-1; no clear D. Germline CDR1 reads SQVTM; CDR2 reads ANQGSEA. CDR3 length: 11 amino acids. V lost 8 bases to trimming and J lost 1 base, with 8 bases between them. The CDR3 loop is CSSRENTEAFF. The CDR3 nucleotides are TGCAGCTCGAGGGAGAACACTGAAGCTTTCTTT. Based on the CDR3 plus reference TRBV29-1 and TRBJ1-1, the full variable domain is SAVISQKPSRDICQRGTSLTIQCQVDSQVTMMFWYRQQPGQSLTLIATANQGSEATYESGFVIDKFPISRPNLTFSTLTVSNMSPEDSSIYLCSSRENTEAFFGQGTRLTVV.

This chain uses TRBV10-3 with TRBJ1-2; possibly TRBD1 for D (5 bases). Germline lookup yields CDR1 ENHRY and CDR2 SYGVKD. The ends were cut back, 2 bases at V and 2 bases at J, with 9 bases in the middle. The CDR3 runs to 14 residues. In DNA, the CDR3 is TGTGCCATCAGTGAGACGGACACGAACTATGGCTACACCTTC. Its protein is CAISETDTNYGYTF.

This chain joins TRBV4-1 and TRBJ2-2; 10 bases are a match to TRBD2. This CDR3 contains 16 residues. V was pared by 0 bases and J by 7 bases, with 5 bases of the junction left unmatched. Germline V gene data show CDR1 as MGHRA and CDR2 as YSYEKL. CDR3 residues: CASSQDSGGAYGELFF. The DNA for the CDR3 is TGCGCCAGCAGCCAAGACAGCGGGGGGGCGTACGGGGAGCTGTTTTTT.

This clone was counted a single time. One junction end disagrees with the germline gene, perhaps due to a read error. V and J are TRBV7-9 and TRBJ2-1; no firm D call. Per germline, CDR1 SEHNR and CDR2 FQNEAQ (reference sequence). CDR3 length equals 8 residues. The DNA for the CDR3 is TGTGCCAGCAGCTTATTTATCTTC. Its protein product is CASSLFIF.

This clone was counted only a few times. The chain uses TRBV12-5 and TRBJ2-2; maybe TRBD1 (5 bases). V was pared by 3 bases and J by 0 bases, with 8 bases between. The V gene's germline CDR1 is LGHNT and CDR2 FRNRAP. This CDR3 is 15 amino acids long. CDR3 DNA sequence: TGTGCTAGTGGTTTACAGGACCCGAACACCGGGGAGCTGTTTTTT. It is translated as CASGLQDPNTGELFF.

This clone has only a few counts. The CDR3 sequence is CASSLTTGSYEQYF. Here the CDR3 DNA reads TGCGCCAGCAGCTTGACGACAGGCTCCTACGAGCAGTACTTC. This chain links TRBV5-1 with TRBJ2-7; TRBD1 might be the D (6 bases). Germline values: CDR1 SGHRS, CDR2 YFSETQ. V was clipped by 1 base and J by 0 bases, with 8 bases between them. The CDR3 is 14 amino acids.

The V gene is TRBV5-1, the J gene TRBJ2-6; 8 bases line up with TRBD1. Germline lookup yields CDR1 SGHRS and CDR2 YFSETQ. The CDR3 length is 19 residues. J gave up 2 bases and V 2 bases, and 12 bases lay outside the gene matches. The DNA of the CDR3 is TGCGCCAGCAGCTTTGTCCTCTCCAGGGGGCTACCTGGGGCCAACGTCCTGACTTTC. It codes for CASSFVLSRGLPGANVLTF.

The rearrangement joins TRBV19 to TRBJ2-7; TRBD1 matches at 10 bases. Losses at the gene ends were 1 base for V and 2 bases for J; bases not matched to a gene: 5. Germline loops: CDR1 LNHDA, CDR2 SQIVND (reference sequence). This CDR3 spans 16 amino acids. CDR3 loop: CASSIGGQGITYEQYF. CDR3 coding DNA: TGTGCCAGTAGTATAGGGGGACAGGGGATAACCTACGAGCAGTACTTC.

This chain links TRBV5-5 with TRBJ2-1; D unresolved. The CDR3 is 12 residues long. CDR1 SGHKS and CDR2 YYEKEE come from the germline V gene (reference sequence). The V and J ends lost 4 bases and 9 bases respectively, with 11 bases between them. Here the CDR3 reads CASSRTDIEQFF. CDR3 nucleotides: TGTGCCAGCAGCCGAACAGATATTGAGCAGTTCTTC.

The chain couples TRBV7-2 to TRBJ2-3, with D tentatively TRBD1 (6 bases). The CDR3 runs to 16 residues. Germline assignment: CDR1 SGHTA and CDR2 FQGNSA. Trimming stripped 2 bases from V and 6 bases from J, with 18 bases between. CDR3 in amino acids: CASSLRGHRVADTQYF. The CDR3 nucleotides are TGTGCCAGCAGCTTAAGGGGCCACAGGGTTGCGGATACGCAGTATTTT.

A remark on this clone: Compared with germline, one end of the junction differs, possibly owing to a read error. The chain links TRBV30 to TRBJ1-2, with D possibly matching TRBD1 (5 bases). Germline CDR1 is GTSNPN and CDR2 is SVGIG (reference sequence). The CDR3 length is 13 residues. The CDR3 bases are TGTGCCTCGAGTTGGGAGGGGACCTATGGCTACACCTTC. It encodes CASSWEGTYGYTF.